This T cell receptor beta chain derives from a study of CD8 T cells in Susac syndrome. Random-hexamer reverse transcription was applied to roughly 0.5 to 1 ug RNA. The method of amplification for TCR beta CDR3 was immunoSEQ multiplex PCR, covering 54 Vbeta and 13 Jbeta. MiXCR was run by TCRdb on the immunoSEQ multiplex PCR reads, yielding one entry per CDR3 protein. The sample carries 140,000 or so distinct CDR3 sequences, about 94% recorded once. Looked up from germline, CDR1 is LGHDT and CDR2 is YNNKEL (reference sequence). The CDR3 is 14 residues long. The V and J ends lost 2 bases and 1 base respectively, with 8 bases between them. As regards this clonotype: The target antigen is unknown.

Notes on the study in general: In its TCR sequencing and HLA analysis, the study acknowledged that the number of individuals was relatively small.

Sequenced: CD4+ T cells from PBMCs. This sequence joins TRBV3-1 and TRBJ1-1, with D possibly matching TRBD1 (5 bases). This clonotype originated in a human donor with Susac syndrome. The CDR3 region has the DNA TGTGCCAGCAGCCAATCGGACACGAACACTGAAGCTTTCTTT. Its protein product is CASSQSDTNTEAFF.